The source of this T cell receptor (beta chain) is a study of shared clonotypes between healthy human individuals. This clone was observed once. A deep-level run was used for the assay. Libraries were prepared by immunoSEQ multiplex PCR; TCRdb keeps only in-frame clonotypes and omits some of them. Here the sample spans 2 million to 2.5 million clones, 80% to 95% being singletons. Partitioning of CD4+ cells yielded a CD45RA+ naive subset and a CD45RA-negative memory subset. Sequencing was done on a sample of naive CD4+ T cells from PBMCs. Subset: CD45RA+ positively selected. The receptor was isolated from a man younger than 35 in good health. Some clones in this sample may be carry-over from other donors' samples.

Here the CDR3 reads CASSPLEGLAKNIQYF. DNA of the CDR3: TGTGCCAGCTCACCTTTGGAAGGGCTAGCCAAAAACATTCAGTACTTC. The chain joins TRBV18 to TRBJ2-4; D gene uncertain. Trimming took off 3 bases at V and 0 bases at J, with 12 bases between the two ends. The CDR3 totals 16 residues. CDR1 and CDR2 from the germline V gene are KGHSH and LQKENI. The variable domain in full, completed from reference TRBV18 and TRBJ2-4, reads NAGVMQNPRHLVRRRGQEARLRCSPMKGHSHVYWYRQLPEEGLKFMVYLQKENIIDESGMPKERFSAEFPKEGPSILRIQQVVRGDSAAYFCASSPLEGLAKNIQYFGAGTRLSVL.